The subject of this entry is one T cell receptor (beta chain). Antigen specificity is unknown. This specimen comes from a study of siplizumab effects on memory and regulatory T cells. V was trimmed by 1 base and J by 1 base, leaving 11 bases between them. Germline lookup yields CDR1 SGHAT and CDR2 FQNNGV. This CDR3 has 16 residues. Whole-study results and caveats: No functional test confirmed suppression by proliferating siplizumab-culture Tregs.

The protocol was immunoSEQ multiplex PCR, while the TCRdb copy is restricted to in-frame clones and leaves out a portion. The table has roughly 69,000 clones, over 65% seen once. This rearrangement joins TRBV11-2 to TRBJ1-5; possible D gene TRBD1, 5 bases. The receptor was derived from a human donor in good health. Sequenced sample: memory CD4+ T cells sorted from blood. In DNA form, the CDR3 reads TGTGCCAGCAGCTTAGGCGGGGCAGGAAGCAATCAGCCCCAGCATTTT. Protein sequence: CASSLGGAGSNQPQHF.